This T cell receptor (beta chain) was recorded in a study of human T cells and chemical hapten exposure. The overall study: After 6 days, upper back 0.01% DPC patch tests were scored.

This clonotype appeared once. Its antigen remains unknown. The time point: pre-sensitization, week 0. Documented treatment: therapeutic diphenylcyclopropenone sensitization with weekly scalp DPC. TCRdb used MiXCR to reprocess the RACE reads, holding one entry per CDR3 protein. The table includes about 380,000 distinct CDR3 sequences, approximately 5.1% detected once. Broader study findings: Versus controls, significantly more large CDR3 similarity clusters arose from expanded TCRs. Patch test score tracked positively with PT1 expanded TCR counts.

This CDR3 is 16 amino acids long. Trimming took off 0 bases at V and 5 bases at J, with 14 bases between the two ends. The germline CDR1 and CDR2 sequences are DFQATT and SNEGSKA (reference sequence). Sequenced material: whole blood, taken in connection with sensitization to the hapten diphenylcyclopropenone (DPC). The rearrangement joins TRBV20-1 to TRBJ1-6, with no clear D. The sequence was collected from a woman in her fifties or sixties with alopecia areata. Some clones in this sample may be carry-over from other donors' samples. CDR3 DNA sequence: TGCAGTGCTAGAGATCGCGCAGGTCTTAATAATTCACCCCTCCACTTT. Translated: CSARDRAGLNNSPLHF.